The sequence of this T cell receptor beta chain was determined in a study of OX40 agonist ivuxolimab in advanced cancers. For context, the study as a whole: Ivuxolimab, which targeted the costimulatory receptor OX40 (CD134), was an agonistic, fully human IgG2 monoclonal antibody. Intravenous ivuxolimab was administered to patients every 2 weeks at six dose levels: 0.01, 0.1, 0.3, 1.5, 3 and 10 mg/kg. Of the approximately 50 dose-escalation patients, hepatocellular carcinoma was present in some 19, melanoma in roughly 15, renal cell carcinoma in 9 and head and neck cancer in 9. In the dose-escalation cohort, more than 75% of patients were male, and the mean age was approximately 55 years, with a range of roughly 23 to 85. Patients were allowed to have had prior anti-PD-1, anti-PD-L1 or anti-CTLA-4 therapy, and roughly 40% of the dose-escalation patients had been treated with checkpoint inhibitors. Partial responses were achieved by three dose-escalation patients, of whom one had hepatocellular carcinoma and two had cutaneous melanoma. Peripheral TCRbeta sequencing aimed to test whether ivuxolimab altered TCR sequence diversity and caused clonal T-cell expansion. The paper reports the monotherapy dose-escalation portion (N ≈ 52 patients) of the phase I ivuxolimab trial.

The paper's findings and limits, for the study overall: After ivuxolimab, more expanded clones were found on average in CD8+ T cells than in CD4+ T cells. The antigen specificity of the clonally expanded peripheral T cells was not determined. In partial responders in the 0.1-3.0 mg/kg groups, normalized peripheral clonal expansion was found to be among the lowest, especially among CD8+ T cells. At doses of 0.1 to 3.0 mg/kg, clonal expansion of both CD4+ and CD8+ blood T cells was observed from baseline to week 6. Low levels of normalized T-cell clonal expansion were also shown by some nonresponding patients.

A note on this clone: It lacks a known antigen. There are no base qualities to consult, and no much larger clone falls within one base.

Genomic DNA was extracted from sorted cells for sequencing of the TCRbeta CDR3 region. TCRbeta CDR3 regions were sequenced using the immunoSEQ Assay. TCRdb provides this immuneACCESS table in a form limited to in-frame rearrangements. Some clones are lacking; in checked studies, under half of them reflect an unresolved V gene, and why the rest are absent is not known. This sample is represented by about 36,000 clones; about 85% of them were singletons. The ten largest clones represent less than 5% of the sample. The trial excluded patients who had a history of autoimmune disease or were on systemic immunosuppression. Peripheral blood for TCR sequencing was collected from all dose cohorts at baseline, on cycle 4 day 1, and on cycle 7 day 1. Samples were obtained from an open-label, multicenter, first-in-human phase I dose-escalation trial of ivuxolimab. Adults with locally advanced or metastatic melanoma, renal cell carcinoma, hepatocellular carcinoma or head and neck squamous cell carcinoma were enrolled in the trial. Before TCR sequencing, CD4+ T cells and CD8+ T cells from peripheral blood were sorted into separate populations.

From cysteine to phenylalanine, the CDR3 is 15 amino acids long. The only DNA kept is the CDR3, 45 bases in frame from the first base. From the germline V gene (reference sequence), CDR1 is LNHDA and CDR2 is SQIVND. Relative to germline, V is missing 5 bases and J is missing 2 bases, with 4 bases of the junction outside any gene match. The sequencing here drew on CD4+ or CD8+ T cells sorted from blood, taken in a trial of the OX40 agonist ivuxolimab. The source of this sequence is an adult with an advanced solid tumor such as melanoma, head and neck, liver or kidney cancer. The chain uses TRBV19 and TRBJ2-3; 10 bases in the middle match TRBD1. The CDR3 region has the sequence CASSSGTGATDTQYF. The DNA reads as follows: TGTGCCAGTAGTTCCGGGACAGGGGCCACAGATACGCAGTATTTT.